One sample yielded the 27 T cell receptor beta chains listed below, sequenced in a study of technical replicates of blood from a handful of donors. Some clones are missing from TCRdb's copy, which holds only in-frame ones; the method was immunoSEQ multiplex PCR. The table records fewer than 85,000 clones, over 90% of them present only once. Specimen: T cells isolated from PBMCs. These receptors all come from a human donor in good health.

The chain links TRBV15 to TRBJ1-1; D gene ambiguous. This CDR3 is 13 amino acids long. The germline V and J ends were trimmed by 0 bases and 1 base, with 3 bases remaining between them. Germline loops: CDR1 LNHNV, CDR2 YYDKDF (reference sequence). CDR3 in DNA: TGTGCCACCAGCAGAGAACAGAACACTGAAGCTTTCTTT. Protein: CATSREQNTEAFF.

The DNA of the CDR3 is TGTGCCAGCATTGCGGCGGACTTGGAGACCCAGTACTTC. It translates to CASIAADLETQYF. The V call is TRBV5-6, the J call TRBJ2-5; maybe TRBD2 (5 bases). The CDR3 has 13 amino acids. Germline loops: CDR1 SGHDT, CDR2 YYEEEE. Trimming removed 6 bases from V and 5 bases from J, with 14 bases in between.

The CDR3 bases are TGTGCCATCAGTTCGACAGGGGGCTTAAACTATGGCTACACCTTC. As protein: CAISSTGGLNYGYTF. The rearrangement links TRBV10-3 to TRBJ1-2; 10 bases match TRBD1. With 5 bases clipped from V and 2 bases from J, the junction kept 5 bases outside the gene matches. The V gene's germline CDR1 is ENHRY and CDR2 SYGVKD. CDR3 length equals 15 residues.

The V gene is TRBV7-9, the J gene TRBJ1-1; 8 bases agree with TRBD1. CDR1 and CDR2 (germline): SEHNR, FQNEAQ (reference sequence). CDR3 length: 14 amino acids. V lost 4 bases to trimming and J lost 1 base; unmatched junction nucleotides: 2. The CDR3 coding sequence is TGTGCCAGCAGCTCGACAGGGGAGAACACTGAAGCTTTCTTT. Encoded protein: CASSSTGENTEAFF.

CDR3 in amino acids: CASSKGGTNEKLFF. The DNA for the CDR3 is TGTGCCAGCAGTAAAGGGGGCACTAATGAAAAACTGTTTTTT. V is TRBV28 and J is TRBJ1-4, with 7 bases fitting TRBD1. V was pared by 5 bases and J by 2 bases, with 2 bases of the junction left unmatched. CDR3 length equals 14 residues. Germline values: CDR1 MDHEN, CDR2 SYDVKM. Looking up the rest from reference TRBV28 and TRBJ1-4 gives the full variable domain: DVKVTQSSRYLVKRTGEKVFLECVQDMDHENMFWYRQDPGLGLRLIYFSYDVKMKEKGDIPEGYSVSREKKERFSLILESASTNQTSMYLCASSKGGTNEKLFFGSGTQLSVL.

This clone showed up just once. The chain employs TRBV4-1 and TRBJ2-3; TRBD2 aligns across 7 bases. Germline trimming cut 6 bases from V and 2 bases from J; bases unmatched to any gene: 8. This CDR3 is built from 15 residues. The V gene's germline CDR1 is MGHRA and CDR2 YSYEKL. The CDR3 DNA reads TGCGCCAGCAGGACCGTAGCGGGCGACACAGATACGCAGTATTTT. It translates to CASRTVAGDTDTQYF.

This chain connects TRBV6-4 to TRBJ2-3; D is perhaps TRBD2 (7 bases). Looked up from germline, CDR1 is MRHNA and CDR2 is SNTAGT. CDR3 length: 15 residues. Trimming shortened V by 3 bases and J by 5 bases, and 15 bases separated the two germline ends. CDR3 amino acids: CASSEAGLGGDTQYF. The CDR3 region has the DNA TGTGCCAGCAGTGAAGCCGGACTAGGGGGAGATACGCAGTATTTT.

The rearrangement joins TRBV4-2 to TRBJ2-2; TRBD2 is a possible D gene (7 bases). V shed 0 bases and J shed 6 bases, with 8 bases lying between them. CDR3 length equals 14 residues. Germline V gene lookup returns CDR1 LGHNA and CDR2 YNFKEQ. The CDR3 loop reads CASSQEGGAGELFF. CDR3 sequence (DNA): TGTGCCAGCAGCCAAGAAGGGGGGGCCGGGGAGCTGTTTTTT.

The chain uses TRBV29-1 and TRBJ1-1; 8 bases fit TRBD1. Germline loops: CDR1 SQVTM, CDR2 ANQGSEA. V shed 7 bases and J 5 bases; nucleotides not matched to a gene: 3. This CDR3 has 11 amino acids. The CDR3 loop is CSATGGTEAFF. The DNA of the CDR3 is TGCAGCGCAACAGGGGGTACTGAAGCTTTCTTT. Full variable domain (rest looked up from reference TRBV29-1 and TRBJ1-1): SAVISQKPSRDICQRGTSLTIQCQVDSQVTMMFWYRQQPGQSLTLIATANQGSEATYESGFVIDKFPISRPNLTFSTLTVSNMSPEDSSIYLCSATGGTEAFFGQGTRLTVV.

CDR3 sequence (DNA): TGTGCCAGTAGTACCGGGATATCATACACTGAAGCTTTCTTT. Translation: CASSTGISYTEAFF. This chain links TRBV19 with TRBJ1-1; D is undetermined. Trimming stripped 4 bases from V and 3 bases from J, with 12 bases between. This CDR3 is built from 14 residues. CDR1 and CDR2 (germline): LNHDA, SQIVND (reference sequence).

The chain couples TRBV2 to TRBJ2-5; perhaps TRBD2 as D (5 bases). Deletions cut 8 bases from V and 7 bases from J, with 8 bases between. This CDR3 contains 10 residues. From germline, CDR1 is SNHLY and CDR2 FYNNEI. The CDR3 bases are TGTGCCAGCGGTGGAGGGACCCAGTACTTC. This encodes CASGGGTQYF.

The chain combines TRBV4-1 with TRBJ1-3; the match to TRBD1 covers 7 bases. The CDR3 loop spans 18 amino acids. The germline V gene has CDR1 MGHRA and CDR2 YSYEKL. J was trimmed by 4 bases and V by 2 bases; bases with no gene match: 14. The CDR3 loop is CASSQTPGATGFGNTIYF. Here the CDR3 DNA reads TGCGCCAGCAGCCAAACCCCGGGGGCGACAGGGTTCGGAAACACCATATATTTT.

J is TRBJ1-2 and V is TRBV25-1; the D gene is possibly TRBD1 (6 bases). Germline CDR1 reads MGHDK; CDR2 reads SYGVNS. With 0 bases removed from V and 0 bases from J, the gap between germline ends came to 17 bases. The CDR3 runs 18 residues. The CDR3 nucleotides read TGTGCCAGCAGTGAATATGGGCAGGGGTCTATAGCTAACTATGGCTACACCTTC. Translating it yields CASSEYGQGSIANYGYTF.

The CDR3: CASSYSKNTEAFF. The CDR3 DNA reads TGTGCCAGCAGTTACTCTAAGAACACTGAAGCTTTCTTT. This chain uses TRBV6-5 with TRBJ1-1, with unresolved D. The length of the CDR3 is 13 residues. From germline, CDR1 is MNHEY and CDR2 SVGAGI. Trimming removed 0 bases from V and 1 base from J, with 3 bases in between.

The chain is built from TRBV13 and TRBJ2-7; 11 nucleotides agree with TRBD2. The germline CDR1 and CDR2 sequences are PRHDT and FYEKMQ (reference sequence). V gave up 2 bases and J gave up 2 bases; unmatched junction bases: 23. The CDR3 sequence is 22 residues long. CDR3 nucleotide sequence: TGTGCCAGCAGCTTACCCCGAACTAGCGGGAGCCTCCGGGACGCACCTGCCTACGAGCAGTACTTC. Protein sequence: CASSLPRTSGSLRDAPAYEQYF.

The V and J genes are TRBV9 and TRBJ1-2; D may be TRBD1 (6 bases). Trimming pared 1 base from V and 2 bases from J, leaving 9 bases between. The CDR3 has 14 residues. Germline assignment: CDR1 SGDLS and CDR2 YYNGEE. CDR3 DNA sequence: TGTGCCAGCAGCGTATTACAGGGCAACTATGGCTACACCTTC. This sequence encodes CASSVLQGNYGYTF.

The rearrangement links TRBV27 to TRBJ2-2; 7 bases align to TRBD1. In germline, CDR1 is MNHEY, CDR2 SMNVEV (reference sequence). J gave up 6 bases and V 2 bases, and 3 bases lay outside the gene matches. The length of the CDR3 is 14 residues. For the CDR3, the DNA is TGTGCCAGCAGTTTAGGACAGGTGGCCGGGGAGCTGTTTTTT. Amino acid sequence: CASSLGQVAGELFF.

This clone came up once. V gene TRBV6-1 combines with J gene TRBJ1-1, with D tentatively TRBD1 (6 bases). V dropped 0 bases and J dropped 4 bases, with 15 bases sitting between them. The CDR3 runs to 16 residues. CDR1 MNHNS and CDR2 SASEGT come from the germline V gene. In DNA, the CDR3 is TGTGCCAGCAGTGAAGCACTCGGCAGGGGTAGCACTGAAGCTTTCTTT. This encodes CASSEALGRGSTEAFF.

The rearrangement joins TRBV5-6 to TRBJ2-1, with 9 nucleotides matching TRBD2. J gave up 0 bases and V 4 bases, and 2 bases lay outside the gene matches. The CDR3 covers 15 residues. Germline V gene sequence: CDR1 SGHDT, CDR2 YYEEEE. The CDR3 nucleotides are TGTGCCAGCAGCCCAGCGGGAGGCTCCTACAATGAGCAGTTCTTC. Residues: CASSPAGGSYNEQFF.

This sequence joins TRBV12-5 and TRBJ2-7, with TRBD1 matching over 8 bases. The V gene's germline CDR1 is LGHNT and CDR2 FRNRAP. Trimming took 2 bases from V and 9 from J; bases not matched to a gene: 6. The length of the CDR3 is 13 residues. CDR3 sequence reads: CASGLTDRGWQYF. CDR3 DNA sequence: TGTGCTAGTGGTTTGACTGACAGGGGATGGCAGTACTTC.

The genes are TRBV18 and TRBJ2-3, with D unclear. The CDR3 is 17 residues long. Per the germline V gene, CDR1 is KGHSH and CDR2 is LQKENI. V lost 1 base, J lost 4 bases, and 18 bases lay in between. The CDR3 region is CASSPLAQAHTPDTQYF. The CDR3 DNA is TGTGCCAGCTCACCACTCGCCCAAGCGCACACCCCAGATACGCAGTATTTT.

The chain has TRBV18 and TRBJ1-5, with 8 bases matching TRBD1. V lost 3 bases and J lost 1; bases outside the gene matches: 5. This CDR3 has 16 amino acids. CDR1 KGHSH and CDR2 LQKENI come from the germline V gene. The CDR3 here is CASSPIGQGSNQPQHF. The CDR3 DNA follows: TGTGCCAGCTCACCCATCGGACAGGGAAGCAATCAGCCCCAGCATTTT.

This clone appeared a single time. The rearrangement links TRBV7-6 to TRBJ2-1; possible D gene TRBD1, 7 bases. Germline loops: CDR1 SGHVS, CDR2 FNYEAQ. This CDR3 is built from 13 residues. V gave up 1 base and J gave up 9 bases, with 10 bases separating them. This chain's CDR3 is CASSLVQGGEQFF. DNA for the CDR3: TGTGCCAGCAGCTTAGTCCAGGGGGGTGAGCAGTTCTTC.

The gene calls are TRBV4-1 and TRBJ2-5; D is uncertain. The germline V gene has CDR1 MGHRA and CDR2 YSYEKL. The CDR3 spans 16 residues. V shed 1 base and J shed 7 bases, with 19 bases lying between them. This CDR3 is CASSQVGVGWRVTQYF. In DNA, the CDR3 is TGCGCCAGCAGCCAAGTTGGAGTGGGTTGGCGTGTGACCCAGTACTTC.

This chain joins TRBV6-1 and TRBJ2-5; 13 bases map to TRBD2. The CDR3 totals 15 residues. Germline-derived CDR1 and CDR2 are MNHNS and SASEGT. Unmatched junction bases numbered 2, after V lost 6 bases and J lost 1 base. CDR3: CASRTSGGRQETQYF. The CDR3 nucleotides are TGTGCCAGCAGGACTAGCGGGGGGCGCCAAGAGACCCAGTACTTC.

This sequence joins TRBV5-4 and TRBJ2-7; D possibly corresponds to TRBD1 (7 bases). From germline, CDR1 is SGHNT and CDR2 YYREEE (reference sequence). The CDR3 spans 13 residues. The V and J ends lost 7 bases and 2 bases respectively, with 13 bases between them. This chain's CDR3 is CASAQGGTYEQYF. The CDR3 bases are TGTGCCAGCGCCCAGGGGGGAACCTACGAGCAGTACTTC.

CDR3 in amino acids: CASSQDHSYKVRQGTYEQYF. CDR3 coding DNA: TGTGCCAGCAGCCAAGATCACAGTTACAAGGTTAGGCAGGGTACCTACGAGCAGTACTTC. The chain has TRBV4-2 and TRBJ2-7; weak D call: TRBD1 (5 bases). The CDR3 consists of 20 residues. Trimming left V 0 bases short and J 2 bases short, with 26 bases between. CDR1 and CDR2 from the germline V gene are LGHNA and YNFKEQ.